What follows is one T cell receptor (beta chain) and its context. TCRdb's table, derived via immunoSEQ multiplex PCR, lists solely in-frame clones and lacks some. The table lists some 120,000 clones, 88% of them singletons. These data are taken from a study of T cell responses to AZD1222 COVID-19 vaccine. As for the study in general: Some second doses came at about 4 weeks and others at about 12 weeks; these were pooled.

Per germline, CDR1 SGHNT and CDR2 YYREEE (reference sequence). The CDR3 extends over 14 amino acids. The V and J ends lost 6 bases and 1 base respectively, with 13 bases between them. The clonotype originates from an adult in good health. The sequenced sample was peripheral blood, obtained on day 0 of AZD1222 vaccination. This chain joins TRBV5-4 and TRBJ1-1; D is perhaps TRBD1 (5 bases). The CDR3 reads CASTPGQANTEAFF. The CDR3 coding sequence is TGTGCCAGCACCCCCGGACAAGCGAACACTGAAGCTTTCTTT.